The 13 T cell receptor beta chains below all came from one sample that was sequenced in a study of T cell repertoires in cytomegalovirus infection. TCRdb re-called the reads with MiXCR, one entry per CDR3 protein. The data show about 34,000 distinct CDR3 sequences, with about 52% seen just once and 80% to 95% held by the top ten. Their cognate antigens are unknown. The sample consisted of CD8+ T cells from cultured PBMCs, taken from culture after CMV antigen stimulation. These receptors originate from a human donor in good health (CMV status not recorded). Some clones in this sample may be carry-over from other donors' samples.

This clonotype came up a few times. CDR3 in DNA: TGTGCCACCGGAAGACAGGGCGCCTACAATGAGCAGTTCTTC. This translates into CATGRQGAYNEQFF. The chain employs TRBV15 and TRBJ2-1; 7 nucleotides agree with TRBD1. The CDR3 has 14 amino acids. Germline CDR1 LNHNV, CDR2 YYDKDF (reference sequence). The V and J ends lost 8 bases and 2 bases, in that order; junction bases with no gene match: 6.

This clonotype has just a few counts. The DNA of the CDR3 is TGTGCCAGCAGTTTCGGGGGGAGGGCAAGAAACATTCAGTACTTC. Its translation: CASSFGGRARNIQYF. The genes are TRBV27 and TRBJ2-4; TRBD2 matches at 7 bases. CDR1 is MNHEY, CDR2 SMNVEV, per germline (reference sequence). Trimming removed 3 bases from V and 6 bases from J; junction bases left unmatched: 8. This CDR3 spans 15 amino acids.

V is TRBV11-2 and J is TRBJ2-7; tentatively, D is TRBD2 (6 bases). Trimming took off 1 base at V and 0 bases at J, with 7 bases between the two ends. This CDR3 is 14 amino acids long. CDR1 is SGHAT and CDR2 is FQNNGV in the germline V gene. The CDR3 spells CASSLGGNSYEQYF. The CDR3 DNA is TGTGCCAGCAGCTTAGGCGGGAACTCCTACGAGCAGTACTTC.

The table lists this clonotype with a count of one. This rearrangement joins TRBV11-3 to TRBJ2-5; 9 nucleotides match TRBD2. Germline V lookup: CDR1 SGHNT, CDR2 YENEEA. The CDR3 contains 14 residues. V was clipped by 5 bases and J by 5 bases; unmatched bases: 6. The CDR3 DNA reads TGTGCCAGCAGCCATAGGGGGACTAGCGAGACCCAGTACTTC. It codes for CASSHRGTSETQYF.

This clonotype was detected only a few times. The CDR3: CASSMSGTPNTEAFF. Written as DNA, the CDR3 is TGTGCCAGTAGTATGTCAGGGACCCCGAACACTGAAGCTTTCTTT. The chain couples TRBV19 to TRBJ1-1, with a possible D match to TRBD1 (5 bases). Germline V gene lookup returns CDR1 LNHDA and CDR2 SQIVND (reference sequence). V lost 3 bases and J lost 1, with 12 bases in between. This CDR3 spans 15 amino acids.

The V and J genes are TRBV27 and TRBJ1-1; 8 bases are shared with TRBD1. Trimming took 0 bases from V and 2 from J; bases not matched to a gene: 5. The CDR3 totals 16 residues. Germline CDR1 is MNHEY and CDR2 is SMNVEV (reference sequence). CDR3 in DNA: TGTGCCAGCAGTTTATCGAGGACAGGGAGAAACACTGAAGCTTTCTTT. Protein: CASSLSRTGRNTEAFF.

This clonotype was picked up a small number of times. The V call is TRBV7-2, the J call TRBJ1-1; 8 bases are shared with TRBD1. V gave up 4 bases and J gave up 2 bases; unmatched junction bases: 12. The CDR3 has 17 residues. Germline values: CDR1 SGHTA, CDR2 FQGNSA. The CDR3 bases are TGTGCCAGCAGCTACTTTCGGACAGGGATAGATAACACTGAAGCTTTCTTT. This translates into CASSYFRTGIDNTEAFF.

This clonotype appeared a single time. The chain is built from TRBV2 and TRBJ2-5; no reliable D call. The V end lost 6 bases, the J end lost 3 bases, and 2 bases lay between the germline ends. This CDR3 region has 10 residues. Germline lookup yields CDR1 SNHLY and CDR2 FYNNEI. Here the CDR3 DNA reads TGTGCCAGCAGGAAAGAGACCCAGTACTTC. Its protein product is CASRKETQYF.

As DNA, the CDR3 is TGTGCCAGCAGCATGACTAGCCCCGGGGAGCTGTTTTTT. It codes for CASSMTSPGELFF. The gene calls are TRBV14 and TRBJ2-2, with 7 bases identical to TRBD2. The V gene's germline CDR1 is SGHDN and CDR2 FVKESK. V lost 5 bases, J lost 6 bases, and 3 bases stayed unmatched. CDR3 length equals 13 residues.

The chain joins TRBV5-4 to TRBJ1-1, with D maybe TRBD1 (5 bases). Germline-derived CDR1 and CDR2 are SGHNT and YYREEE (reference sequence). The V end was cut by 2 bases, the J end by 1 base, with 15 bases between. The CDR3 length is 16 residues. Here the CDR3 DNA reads TGTGCCAGCAGCTTAGGGCAGGGAAGAGGGAACACTGAAGCTTTCTTT. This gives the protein CASSLGQGRGNTEAFF.

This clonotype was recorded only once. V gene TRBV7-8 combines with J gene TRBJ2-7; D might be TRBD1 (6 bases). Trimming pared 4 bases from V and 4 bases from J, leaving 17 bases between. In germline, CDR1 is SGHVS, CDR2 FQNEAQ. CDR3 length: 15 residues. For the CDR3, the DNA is TGTGCCAGCAGCTGGTCCGCTGGGCAGGGGTACGAGCAGTACTTC. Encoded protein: CASSWSAGQGYEQYF.

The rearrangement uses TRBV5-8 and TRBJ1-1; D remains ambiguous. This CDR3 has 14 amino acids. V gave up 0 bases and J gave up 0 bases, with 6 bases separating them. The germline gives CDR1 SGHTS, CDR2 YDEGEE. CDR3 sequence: CASSLAIMNTEAFF. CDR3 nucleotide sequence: TGTGCCAGCAGCTTGGCTATCATGAACACTGAAGCTTTCTTT.

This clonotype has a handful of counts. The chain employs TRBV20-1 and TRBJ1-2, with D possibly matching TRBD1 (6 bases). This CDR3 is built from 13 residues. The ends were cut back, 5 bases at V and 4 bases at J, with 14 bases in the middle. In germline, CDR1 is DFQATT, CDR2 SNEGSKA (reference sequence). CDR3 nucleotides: TGCAGTGCTCAAGGAGGGGGGACCTATGGCTACACCTTC. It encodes CSAQGGGTYGYTF.